This T cell receptor beta chain was found in a study of CD8 T cells in ankylosing spondylitis (TCRdb year 2017). General notes on the study: The study profiled T cell receptor beta repertoires in healthy donors and ankylosing spondylitis patients to find disease-linked TCR variants. In total, the full study cohort was made up of 108 healthy donors and about two dozen ankylosing spondylitis patients. Peripheral blood samples were taken, and synovial fluid was additionally collected from ankylosing spondylitis patients. Overall results and qualifications from the work: The disease-linked clones showed a CD8+ phenotype and occurred at relatively low frequencies in peripheral blood. Blood from ankylosing spondylitis patients appeared to be characterized by a TCR beta motif made up of 8 or 9 highly homologous amino acid variants. Some of the motif variants had been reported before in the synovial fluid and blood of reactive arthritis patients, a finding that suggests common disease-initiation mechanisms. The disease-linked clones were reported as significantly enriched in matched synovial fluid samples from ankylosing spondylitis patients.

This clonotype was seen a handful of times. Which antigen it targets is not known. Per-nucleotide qualities are absent, and no much larger clonotype sits a single base away. The listed sequencing device is Illumina HiSeq 2500. Quantitative 5'-RACE with molecular barcodes was used to prepare TCR beta libraries. The study's own analysis went as follows. To identify disease-linked TCR variants, a new computational method was used, one built on a probabilistic model of VDJ rearrangement. TCRdb cleaned the public reads at Q25 with fastp, built clones with MiXCR and kept in-frame beta chains. One record per CDR3 amino acid sequence lists the most common genes and DNA. What appears here as the V and J calls and clone size reflects TCRdb's work, not the paper's. This sample has under 950,000 distinct CDR3 sequences in its table, and roughly 19% of those were observed once. Around 20% of the sample comes from the top ten.

The junction shows trimming of 0 bases on V and 1 base on J, plus 9 bases between the germline ends. The germline V gene supplies CDR1 LGHNA and CDR2 YNFKEQ. Spanning cysteine to phenylalanine, the CDR3 consists of 15 amino acids. Just the 45-base CDR3 DNA is kept, in frame starting at base 1. The receptor chain draws on TRBV4-2 and TRBJ1-1; a weak D assignment points to TRBD1 (5 bases agree). The receptor's source is a male donor with ankylosing spondylitis. Sequenced input: blood, either unsorted or a sorted T cell fraction (not recorded which). Here the CDR3 is given as CASSQEGTANTEAFF. In nucleotide form, the sequence is TGTGCCAGCAGCCAAGAAGGGACTGCGAACACTGAAGCTTTCTTT.